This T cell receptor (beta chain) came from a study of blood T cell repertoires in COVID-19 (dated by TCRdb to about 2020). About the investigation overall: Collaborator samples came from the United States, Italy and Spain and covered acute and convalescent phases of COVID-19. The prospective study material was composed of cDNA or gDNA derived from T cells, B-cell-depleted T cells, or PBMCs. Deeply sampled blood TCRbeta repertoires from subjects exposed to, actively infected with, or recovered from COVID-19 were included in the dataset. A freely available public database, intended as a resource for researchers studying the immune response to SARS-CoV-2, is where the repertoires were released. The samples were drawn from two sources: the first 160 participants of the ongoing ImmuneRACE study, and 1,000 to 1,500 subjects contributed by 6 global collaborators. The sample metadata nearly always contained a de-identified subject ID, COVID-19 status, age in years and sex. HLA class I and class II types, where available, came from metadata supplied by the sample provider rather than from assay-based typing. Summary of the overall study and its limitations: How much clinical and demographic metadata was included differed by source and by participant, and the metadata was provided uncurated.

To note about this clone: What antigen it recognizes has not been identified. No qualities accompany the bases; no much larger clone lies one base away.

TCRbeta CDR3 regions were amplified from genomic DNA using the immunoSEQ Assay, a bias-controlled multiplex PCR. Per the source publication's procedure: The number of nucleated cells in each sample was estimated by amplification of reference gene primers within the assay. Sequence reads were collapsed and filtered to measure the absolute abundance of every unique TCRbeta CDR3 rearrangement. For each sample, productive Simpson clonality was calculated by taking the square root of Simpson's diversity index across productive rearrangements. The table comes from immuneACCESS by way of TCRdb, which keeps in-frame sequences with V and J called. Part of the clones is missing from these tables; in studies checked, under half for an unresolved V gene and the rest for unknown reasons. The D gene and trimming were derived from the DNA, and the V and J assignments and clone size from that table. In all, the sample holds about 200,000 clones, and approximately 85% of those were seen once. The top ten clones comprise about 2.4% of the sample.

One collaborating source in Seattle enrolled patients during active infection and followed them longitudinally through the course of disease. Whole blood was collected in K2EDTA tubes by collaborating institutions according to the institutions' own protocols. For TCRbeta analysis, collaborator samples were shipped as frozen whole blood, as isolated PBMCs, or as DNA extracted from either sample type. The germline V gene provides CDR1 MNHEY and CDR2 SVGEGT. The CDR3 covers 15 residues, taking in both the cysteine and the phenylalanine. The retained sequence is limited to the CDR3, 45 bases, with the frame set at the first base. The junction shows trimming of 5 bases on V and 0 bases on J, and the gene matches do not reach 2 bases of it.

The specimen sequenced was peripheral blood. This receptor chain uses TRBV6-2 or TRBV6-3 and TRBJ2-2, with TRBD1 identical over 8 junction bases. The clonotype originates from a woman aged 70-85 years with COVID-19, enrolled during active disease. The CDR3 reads CASSRGQANTGELFF. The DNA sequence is TGTGCCAGCAGTCGGGGACAGGCGAACACCGGGGAGCTGTTTTTT.